Detailed here is one TCR beta chain. Its antigen is currently unknown. These data belong to a study of T cell repertoires in cytomegalovirus infection. TCRdb recomputed calls from the reads with MiXCR, one row per CDR3 protein. Among approximately 600,000 distinct CDR3 sequences, about 39% were seen once, and the ten largest hold 48%. Germline V CDR1 and CDR2: SEHNR, FQNEAQ (reference sequence). Trimming pared 7 bases from V and 3 bases from J, leaving 9 bases between. The CDR3 consists of 13 residues. The material sequenced was cultured PBMCs, taken from culture after CMV antigen stimulation. The TCR was taken from a human donor in good health (CMV status not recorded). Some clones in this sample may be carry-over from other donors' samples. The chain couples TRBV7-9 to TRBJ2-2; D is ambiguous. CDR3 DNA sequence: TGTGCCAGCACCCATATAGACACCGGGGAGCTGTTTTTT. Translating it yields CASTHIDTGELFF.